This TCR beta chain was identified in a study of blood T cell repertoires in COVID-19. The germline CDR1 and CDR2 sequences are MRHNA and SNTAGT. The V end lost 3 bases, the J end lost 0 bases, and 15 bases lay between the germline ends. This CDR3 has 18 amino acids. Sequenced by immunoSEQ multiplex PCR; TCRdb stores in-frame clones only, minus some. Of 170,000 or so clones listed, around 89% were seen once; the top ten hold less than 2%. The chain couples TRBV6-4 to TRBJ2-6; the D gene is possibly TRBD2 (6 bases). The sequence came from a man aged 18-30 years who had recovered from COVID-19. What was sequenced was peripheral blood. The CDR3 DNA is TGTGCCAGCAGTGAAGCTGGCGGGAAGAGCTCTGGGGCCAACGTCCTGACTTTC. Translated, it gives CASSEAGGKSSGANVLTF.